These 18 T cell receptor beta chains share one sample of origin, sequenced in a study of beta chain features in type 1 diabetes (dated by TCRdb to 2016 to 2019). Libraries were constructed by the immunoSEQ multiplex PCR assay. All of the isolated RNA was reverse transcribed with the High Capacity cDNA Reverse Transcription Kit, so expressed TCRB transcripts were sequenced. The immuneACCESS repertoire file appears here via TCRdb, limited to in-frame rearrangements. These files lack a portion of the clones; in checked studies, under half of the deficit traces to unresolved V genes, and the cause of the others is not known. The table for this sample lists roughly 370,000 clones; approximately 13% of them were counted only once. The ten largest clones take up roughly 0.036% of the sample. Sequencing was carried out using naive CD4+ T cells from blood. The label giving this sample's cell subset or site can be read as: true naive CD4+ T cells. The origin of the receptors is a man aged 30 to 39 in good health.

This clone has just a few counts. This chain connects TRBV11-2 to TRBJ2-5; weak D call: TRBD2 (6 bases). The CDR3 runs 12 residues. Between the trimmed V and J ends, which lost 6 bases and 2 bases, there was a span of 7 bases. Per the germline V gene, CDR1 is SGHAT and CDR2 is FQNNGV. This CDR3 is CASSAGQETQYF. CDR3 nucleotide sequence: TGTGCCAGCAGTGCGGGGCAAGAGACCCAGTACTTC.

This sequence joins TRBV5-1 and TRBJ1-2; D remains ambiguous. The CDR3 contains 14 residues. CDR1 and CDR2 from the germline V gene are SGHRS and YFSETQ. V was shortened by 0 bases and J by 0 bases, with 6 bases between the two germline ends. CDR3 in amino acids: CASSLGGTNYGYTF. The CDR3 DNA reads TGCGCCAGCAGCTTGGGAGGGACTAACTATGGCTACACCTTC.

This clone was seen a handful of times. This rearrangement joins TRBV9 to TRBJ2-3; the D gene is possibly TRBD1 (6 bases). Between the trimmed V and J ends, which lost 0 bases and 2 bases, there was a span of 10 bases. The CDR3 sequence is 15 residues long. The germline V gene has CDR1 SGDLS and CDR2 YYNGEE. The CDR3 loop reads CASSVDGQFTDTQYF. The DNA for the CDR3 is TGTGCCAGCAGCGTAGACGGACAGTTCACAGATACGCAGTATTTT.

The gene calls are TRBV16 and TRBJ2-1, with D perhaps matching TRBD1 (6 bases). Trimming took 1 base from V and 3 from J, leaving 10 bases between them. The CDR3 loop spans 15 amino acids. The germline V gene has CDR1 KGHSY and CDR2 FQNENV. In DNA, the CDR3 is TGTGCCAGCAGCCAATGGCAGGGGTTCTACAATGAGCAGTTCTTC. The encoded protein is CASSQWQGFYNEQFF.

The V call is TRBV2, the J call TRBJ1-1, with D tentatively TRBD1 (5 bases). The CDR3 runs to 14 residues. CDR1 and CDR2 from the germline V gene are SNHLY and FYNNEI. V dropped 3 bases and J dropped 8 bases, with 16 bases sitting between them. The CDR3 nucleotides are TGTGCCAGCAGTGACCTTTCCGATAGGGGCGAAGCTTTCTTT. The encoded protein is CASSDLSDRGEAFF.

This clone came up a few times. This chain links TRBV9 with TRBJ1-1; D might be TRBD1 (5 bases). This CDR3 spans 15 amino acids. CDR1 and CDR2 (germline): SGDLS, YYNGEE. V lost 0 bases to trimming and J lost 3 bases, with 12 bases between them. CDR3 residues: CASSVAAGLDTEAFF. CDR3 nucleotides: TGTGCCAGCAGCGTAGCAGCAGGGTTGGACACTGAAGCTTTCTTT.

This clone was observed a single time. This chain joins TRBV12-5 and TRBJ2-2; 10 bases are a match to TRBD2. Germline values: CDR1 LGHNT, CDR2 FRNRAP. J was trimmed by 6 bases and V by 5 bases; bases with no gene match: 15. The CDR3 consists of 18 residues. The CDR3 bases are TGTGCTAGTGGTCCCGGCCTACTAGCGGGGAAAAGGGCCGGGGAGCTGTTTTTT. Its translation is CASGPGLLAGKRAGELFF. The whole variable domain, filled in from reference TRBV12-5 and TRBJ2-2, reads DARVTQTPRHKVTEMGQEVTMRCQPILGHNTVFWYRQTMMQGLELLAYFRNRAPLDDSGMPKDRFSAEMPDATLATLKIQPSEPRDSAVYFCASGPGLLAGKRAGELFFGEGSRLTVL.

The CDR3: CASSVDLTEGLRNEQFF. The CDR3 region has the DNA TGTGCCAGCAGCGTAGACCTTACCGAGGGACTTCGAAATGAGCAGTTCTTC. V usage is TRBV9 and J usage is TRBJ2-1; D possibly corresponds to TRBD2 (6 bases). The CDR3 length is 17 residues. Germline-derived CDR1 and CDR2 are SGDLS and YYNGEE. The V end was cut by 0 bases, the J end by 7 bases, with 20 bases between. The complete variable domain, with remaining parts taken from reference TRBV9 and TRBJ2-1, reads DSGVTQTPKHLITATGQRVTLRCSPRSGDLSVYWYQQSLDQGLQFLIQYYNGEERAKGNILERFSAQQFPDLHSELNLSSLELGDSALYFCASSVDLTEGLRNEQFFGPGTRLTVL.

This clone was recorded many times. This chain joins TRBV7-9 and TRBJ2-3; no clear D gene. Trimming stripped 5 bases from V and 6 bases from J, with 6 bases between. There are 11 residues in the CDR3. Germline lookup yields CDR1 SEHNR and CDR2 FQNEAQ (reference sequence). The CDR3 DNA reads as TGTGCCAGCAGCCTCAGGGATACGCAGTATTTT. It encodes CASSLRDTQYF.

The CDR3 bases are TGTGCCAGCAGACCCCCCCAGGGATGGGTAGATGGCTACACCTTC. It translates to CASRPPQGWVDGYTF. The chain has TRBV7-2 and TRBJ1-2, with a tentative D call TRBD1 (5 bases). The CDR3 length is 15 residues. Per germline, CDR1 SGHTA and CDR2 FQGNSA. V was pared by 6 bases and J by 6 bases, with 20 bases between.

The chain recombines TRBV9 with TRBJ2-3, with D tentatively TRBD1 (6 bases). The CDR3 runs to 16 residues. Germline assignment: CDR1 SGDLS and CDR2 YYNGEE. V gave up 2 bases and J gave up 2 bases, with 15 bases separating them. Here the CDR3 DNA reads TGTGCCAGCAGCGTTGGGCACAGGGTTCACACAGATACGCAGTATTTT. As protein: CASSVGHRVHTDTQYF.

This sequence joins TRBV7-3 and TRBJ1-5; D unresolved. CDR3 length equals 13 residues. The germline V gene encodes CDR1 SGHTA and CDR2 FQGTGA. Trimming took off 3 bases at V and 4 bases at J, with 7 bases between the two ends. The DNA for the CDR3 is TGTGCCAGCAGCTTGGACGGGAATCAGCCCCAGCATTTT. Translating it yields CASSLDGNQPQHF.

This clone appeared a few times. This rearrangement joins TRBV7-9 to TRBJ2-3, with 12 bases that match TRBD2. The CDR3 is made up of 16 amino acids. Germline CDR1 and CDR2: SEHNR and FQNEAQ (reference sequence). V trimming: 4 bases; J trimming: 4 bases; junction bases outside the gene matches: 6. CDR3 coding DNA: TGTGCCAGCAGCTCCAGACTAGCGGGAGACGCAGATACGCAGTATTTT. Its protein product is CASSSRLAGDADTQYF.

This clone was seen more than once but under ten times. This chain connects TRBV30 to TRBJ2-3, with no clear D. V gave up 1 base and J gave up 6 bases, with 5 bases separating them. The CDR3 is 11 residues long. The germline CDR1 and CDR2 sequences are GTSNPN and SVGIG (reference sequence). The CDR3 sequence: CAWSGQDTQYF. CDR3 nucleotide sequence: TGTGCCTGGAGTGGGCAGGATACGCAGTATTTT.

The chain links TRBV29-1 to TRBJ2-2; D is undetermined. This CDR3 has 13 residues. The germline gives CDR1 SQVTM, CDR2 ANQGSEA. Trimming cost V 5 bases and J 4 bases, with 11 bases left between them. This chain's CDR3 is CSVSMGSTGELFF. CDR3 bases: TGCAGCGTTAGTATGGGCAGCACCGGGGAGCTGTTTTTT.

CDR3 amino acids: CASSLALGTQYF. In DNA, the CDR3 is TGTGCCAGCAGCTTAGCGCTAGGTACGCAGTATTTT. The V gene is TRBV7-8, the J gene TRBJ2-3; the D is unclear. The length of the CDR3 is 12 residues. The V end lost 0 bases, the J end lost 8 bases, and 6 bases lay between the germline ends. Looked up from germline, CDR1 is SGHVS and CDR2 is FQNEAQ.

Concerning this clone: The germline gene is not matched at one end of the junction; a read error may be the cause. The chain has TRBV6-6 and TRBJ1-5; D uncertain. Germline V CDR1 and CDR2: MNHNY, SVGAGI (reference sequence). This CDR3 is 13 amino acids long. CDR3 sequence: CACSQMGNQPQHF. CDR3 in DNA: TGTGCCTGCAGCCAAATGGGCAATCAGCCCCAGCATTTT.

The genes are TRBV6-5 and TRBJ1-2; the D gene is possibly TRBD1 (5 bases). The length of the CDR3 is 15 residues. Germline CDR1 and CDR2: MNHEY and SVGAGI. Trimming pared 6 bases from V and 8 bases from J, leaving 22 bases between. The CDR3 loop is CASSRGPGSLRGYTF. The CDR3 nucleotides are TGTGCCAGCAGCCGAGGGCCAGGGTCCCTACGGGGCTACACCTTC.